This TCR beta chain was found in a study of cytomegalovirus exposure and HLA in healthy donors. Background on the study: It was reported in a later analysis that the same platform had been used for the 120 or so validation repertoires as for the 550 to 700 first-cohort repertoires.

Study-wide points: Overall, approximately 180 TCR beta chains were annotated as cytomegalovirus-associated. Among TCR sequences, most were rare, though some public TCRs appeared in many donors.

The sample holds one count of this clone. Its antigen is not identified. This CDR3 contains 13 residues. V was shortened by 0 bases and J by 3 bases, with 4 bases between the two germline ends. The germline V gene encodes CDR1 SEHNR and CDR2 FQNEAQ (reference sequence). Profiled with immunoSEQ multiplex PCR; TCRdb holds only in-frame clones, not every one. Among about 180,000 clones listed, 85% were seen once. Among the 120 or so subjects of the validation cohort, separate from the approximately 660-subject first cohort, were the donors. This receptor was obtained from a man in his late teens or twenties in good health and CMV-seropositive. The sequenced sample was PBMCs. V gene TRBV7-9 combines with J gene TRBJ2-3, with unresolved D. CDR3 protein: CASSLARTDTQYF. The CDR3 DNA is TGTGCCAGCAGCTTAGCGAGGACAGATACGCAGTATTTT.